These 10 T cell receptor beta chains share one sample of origin, sequenced in a study of blood T cell repertoires in COVID-19. Assay: immunoSEQ multiplex PCR; the TCRdb copy retains only in-frame clones and omits some. The data show fewer than 500,000 clones, 87% seen once. Material for sequencing was PBMCs or T cells enriched from blood (not recorded which). These receptors all come from a young man who had recovered from COVID-19.

With regard to this clone: This CDR3 is also generated by other DNA sequences in the sample. The rearrangement uses TRBV18 and TRBJ1-2; 11 bases agree with TRBD1. The CDR3 loop spans 14 amino acids. Germline V gene sequence: CDR1 KGHSH, CDR2 LQKENI. V was pared by 0 bases and J by 8 bases, with 2 bases of the junction left unmatched. The CDR3 sequence is CASSPPGQGGGYTF. The CDR3, as DNA: TGTGCCAGCTCACCACCGGGACAGGGGGGAGGCTACACCTTC.

This clone was seen only once. This chain uses TRBV27 with TRBJ1-6; D might be TRBD1 (5 bases). With 2 bases removed from V and 7 bases from J, the gap between germline ends came to 9 bases. CDR1 and CDR2 from the germline V gene are MNHEY and SMNVEV (reference sequence). The CDR3 length is 14 residues. DNA for the CDR3: TGTGCCAGCAGTTTAAAGGGGCGGAATTCACCCCTCCACTTT. Protein: CASSLKGRNSPLHF.

V and J are TRBV5-1 and TRBJ2-7; tentative D call: TRBD2 (5 bases). CDR3 size: 13 residues. V was clipped by 3 bases and J by 9 bases, with 16 bases between them. The germline V gene has CDR1 SGHRS and CDR2 YFSETQ. The CDR3 DNA is TGCGCCAGCAGCTCCGAGAATCTGGACTCGCAGTACTTC. It is translated as CASSSENLDSQYF. The full variable domain, completed using reference TRBV5-1 and TRBJ2-7, is KAGVTQTPRYLIKTRGQQVTLSCSPISGHRSVSWYQQTPGQGLQFLFEYFSETQRNKGNFPGRFSGRQFSNSRSEMNVSTLELGDSALYLCASSSENLDSQYFGPGTRLTVT.

The chain has TRBV19 and TRBJ2-1; TRBD2 matches at 9 bases. The trim removed 5 bases at V and 4 bases at J, leaving 9 bases unmatched. The CDR3 covers 16 residues. Germline V CDR1 and CDR2: LNHDA, SQIVND (reference sequence). CDR3 sequence reads: CASSPSGGGAYNEQFF. CDR3 in DNA: TGTGCCAGTAGTCCCAGCGGCGGGGGGGCTTACAATGAGCAGTTCTTC.

The rearrangement uses TRBV5-1 and TRBJ2-5; D may be TRBD2 (5 bases). There are 15 residues in the CDR3. V dropped 2 bases and J dropped 3 bases, with 14 bases sitting between them. Looked up from germline, CDR1 is SGHRS and CDR2 is YFSETQ. This chain's CDR3 is CASSFAIGGEETQYF. CDR3 sequence (DNA): TGCGCCAGCAGCTTCGCGATCGGAGGAGAAGAGACCCAGTACTTC. The variable domain in full, completed from reference TRBV5-1 and TRBJ2-5, reads KAGVTQTPRYLIKTRGQQVTLSCSPISGHRSVSWYQQTPGQGLQFLFEYFSETQRNKGNFPGRFSGRQFSNSRSEMNVSTLELGDSALYLCASSFAIGGEETQYFGPGTRLLVL.

The rearrangement joins TRBV2 to TRBJ1-3, with D unclear. Germline CDR1 reads SNHLY; CDR2 reads FYNNEI. The CDR3 spans 14 residues. Trimming took 5 bases from V and 0 from J, leaving 8 bases between them. As DNA, the CDR3 is TGTGCCAGCAGTCGTCCTTCCTCTGGAAACACCATATATTTT. Its protein product is CASSRPSSGNTIYF.

V and J are TRBV10-1 and TRBJ1-5; 7 bases line up with TRBD1. The CDR3 has 14 residues. J was trimmed by 6 bases and V by 4 bases; bases with no gene match: 6. The germline gives CDR1 WNHNN, CDR2 SYGVQD (reference sequence). CDR3 DNA: TGCGCCAGCAGTGGCACAGGGGCCGGTCAGCCCCAGCATTTT. It yields the protein CASSGTGAGQPQHF.

This clone was detected only once. The V and J genes are TRBV28 and TRBJ1-1; possible D gene TRBD1, 6 bases. CDR3 length equals 14 residues. Germline V CDR1 and CDR2: MDHEN, SYDVKM. Trimming removed 5 bases at V and 4 bases at J, with 14 bases between. CDR3 protein: CASSIQGGGTEAFF. The DNA of the CDR3 is TGTGCCAGCAGTATACAGGGCGGCGGCACTGAAGCTTTCTTT.

With regard to this clone: The same CDR3 arises from other DNA sequences in this sample as well. The V and J genes are TRBV7-2 and TRBJ1-5, with no clear D. Germline V lookup: CDR1 SGHTA, CDR2 FQGNSA. The CDR3 length is 15 residues. V shed 3 bases and J shed 1 base, with 10 bases lying between them. Written as DNA, the CDR3 is TGTGCCAGCAGCTTGGGGAGGGTAAGCAATCAGCCCCAGCATTTT. It translates to CASSLGRVSNQPQHF.

This chain uses TRBV19 with TRBJ2-7; 8 nucleotides agree with TRBD1. The V and J ends lost 6 bases and 6 bases, in that order; junction bases with no gene match: 10. Germline CDR1 is LNHDA and CDR2 is SQIVND (reference sequence). The CDR3 is 14 residues long. As DNA, the CDR3 is TGTGCCAGTAGATGGGACAGGTTCGGGAGCGAGCAGTACTTC. It specifies CASRWDRFGSEQYF.